Listed below are T cell receptor beta chains from one sample, sequenced in a study of blood T cell repertoires in COVID-19. The assay was immunoSEQ multiplex PCR, and TCRdb's table has in-frame clones only and misses some. Among 300,000 to 350,000 clones listed, under 95% were seen once. The sequencing sample was made of peripheral blood. The receptors stem from a woman under 30 who had recovered from COVID-19. The CDR3 runs from the conserved cysteine through the conserved F or W. A D gene is named only where the DNA matches it firmly. Clone size is not always given. Where it is, it says once, few, many or a class for expanded clones.

v_gene: TRBV24-1
d_gene: TRBD1
abundance: NA
j_gene: TRBJ2-5
CDR3nt: TGTGCCACCAGTGATTTTGTTGCAGGGGGCAGGGAGACCCAGTACTTC
CDR3aa: CATSDFVAGGRETQYF

v_gene: TRBV6-4
d_gene: NA
abundance: NA
j_gene: TRBJ1-1
CDR3nt: TGTGCCAGCAGTGACTCCGGACAGCCGGACGACACTGAAGCTTTCTTT
CDR3aa: CASSDSGQPDDTEAFF

v_gene: TRBV6-5
d_gene: TRBD1
abundance: NA
j_gene: TRBJ2-1
CDR3nt: TGTGCCTCAGACCCAGGGGGCGCCCGCTACAATGAGCAGTTCTTC
CDR3aa: CASDPGGARYNEQFF

v_gene: TRBV10-3
d_gene: NA
abundance: many
j_gene: TRBJ1-5
CDR3nt: TGTGCCATCAGTGAGCGCTGGGACACGGGACCCCATCAGCCCCAGCATTTT
CDR3aa: CAISERWDTGPHQPQHF

v_gene: TRBV7-2
d_gene: TRBD1
abundance: NA
j_gene: TRBJ1-2
CDR3nt: TGTGCCAGCAGCTTAAGACAGGGGGCCAACTATGGCTACACCTTC
CDR3aa: CASSLRQGANYGYTF

v_gene: TRBV9
d_gene: TRBD1
abundance: NA
j_gene: TRBJ2-5
CDR3nt: TGTGCCAGCAGCGGCCGGGACAGGGGGCATGAGACCCAGTACTTC
CDR3aa: CASSGRDRGHETQYF

v_gene: TRBV7-9
d_gene: TRBD2
abundance: NA
j_gene: TRBJ2-2
CDR3nt: TGTGCCAGCAGCCATCTAGCGGGAGACGGAACCGGGGAGCTGTTTTTT
CDR3aa: CASSHLAGDGTGELFF

v_gene: TRBV6-2/TRBV6-3
d_gene: TRBD1
abundance: NA
j_gene: TRBJ2-2
CDR3nt: TGTGCCAGCAGCGGGACAGGGTTATCCGGGGAGCTGTTTTTT
CDR3aa: CASSGTGLSGELFF

v_gene: TRBV19
d_gene: NA
abundance: NA
j_gene: TRBJ2-5
CDR3nt: TGTGCCAGTAGTATTCGGTCAGAGACCCAGTACTTC
CDR3aa: CASSIRSETQYF

v_gene: TRBV5-1
d_gene: NA
abundance: NA
j_gene: TRBJ2-4
CDR3nt: TGCGCCAGCCGCCTTGGTTTTAGCGGACGAGCCAAAAACATTCAGTACTTC
CDR3aa: CASRLGFSGRAKNIQYF

v_gene: TRBV16
d_gene: TRBD1
abundance: once
j_gene: TRBJ1-5
CDR3nt: TGTGCCAGCAGCCAAATGGCCAGACAGGGATGGGGTAATCAGCCCCAGCATTTT
CDR3aa: CASSQMARQGWGNQPQHF

v_gene: TRBV27
d_gene: NA
abundance: NA
j_gene: TRBJ1-2
CDR3nt: TGTGCCAGCAGTTCCGGACTCTCTAACTATGGCTACACCTTC
CDR3aa: CASSSGLSNYGYTF

v_gene: TRBV19
d_gene: TRBD1
abundance: NA
j_gene: TRBJ1-1
CDR3nt: TGTGCCAGTAGATACACCGGGACAGGTAACACTGAAGCTTTCTTT
CDR3aa: CASRYTGTGNTEAFF

v_gene: TRBV27
d_gene: NA
abundance: NA
j_gene: TRBJ1-5
CDR3nt: TGTGCCAGCAGTTTATGGGGCCGCAATCAGCCCCAGCATTTT
CDR3aa: CASSLWGRNQPQHF

v_gene: TRBV28
d_gene: TRBD1
abundance: NA
j_gene: TRBJ2-4
CDR3nt: TGTGCCAGCAGTTTATCCCCCACGCGGGACAGGATAGCCAAAAACATTCAGTACTTC
CDR3aa: CASSLSPTRDRIAKNIQYF

v_gene: TRBV4-3
d_gene: NA
abundance: NA
j_gene: TRBJ2-2
CDR3nt: TGCGCCAGCAGCCCTTACGGGGGTCGGACCGGGGAGCTGTTTTTT
CDR3aa: CASSPYGGRTGELFF

v_gene: TRBV3-1/TRBV3-2
d_gene: NA
abundance: NA
j_gene: TRBJ1-2
CDR3nt: TGTGCCAGCAGCCAAGATGGGCAGAACTATGGCTACACCTTC
CDR3aa: CASSQDGQNYGYTF

v_gene: TRBV4-1
d_gene: NA
abundance: NA
j_gene: TRBJ1-1
CDR3nt: TGCGCCAGCAGCCTCGGACAGCCAAACACTGAAGCTTTCTTT
CDR3aa: CASSLGQPNTEAFF

v_gene: TRBV3-1/TRBV3-2
d_gene: TRBD2
abundance: NA
j_gene: TRBJ2-6
CDR3nt: TGTGCCAGCAGCACGGGACTAGCGGTTTCCTCTGGGGCCAACGTCCTGACTTTC
CDR3aa: CASSTGLAVSSGANVLTF

v_gene: TRBV5-6
d_gene: TRBD1
abundance: once
j_gene: TRBJ2-1
CDR3nt: TGTGCCAGCAGCTTGGCTGGACAGGAGTTCTTC
CDR3aa: CASSLAGQEFF

v_gene: TRBV19
d_gene: TRBD1
abundance: NA
j_gene: TRBJ2-3
CDR3nt: TGTGCCAGTAGACAAACAGGGGGAACTAGCACAGATACGCAGTATTTT
CDR3aa: CASRQTGGTSTDTQYF

v_gene: TRBV5-1
d_gene: TRBD2
abundance: NA
j_gene: TRBJ2-1
CDR3nt: TGCGCCAGCAGCTTGGGTTCTAGCGGGACTTACAATGAGCAGTTCTTC
CDR3aa: CASSLGSSGTYNEQFF

v_gene: TRBV5-1
d_gene: NA
abundance: NA
j_gene: TRBJ1-1
CDR3nt: TGCGCCAGCAGCCCTTGGGGGGATTCGAACACTGAAGCTTTCTTT
CDR3aa: CASSPWGDSNTEAFF

v_gene: TRBV10-3
d_gene: TRBD1
abundance: NA
j_gene: TRBJ1-5
CDR3nt: TGTGCCATCAGTGAGGACCGACAGGGGGTAAAGCCCCAGCATTTT
CDR3aa: CAISEDRQGVKPQHF

v_gene: TRBV27
d_gene: TRBD1
abundance: NA
j_gene: TRBJ2-3
CDR3nt: TGTGCCAGCAGTTTAAAGGTCGGCGCAGGGGGTTATCATACGCAGTATTTT
CDR3aa: CASSLKVGAGGYHTQYF

v_gene: TRBV19
d_gene: NA
abundance: once
j_gene: TRBJ2-2
CDR3nt: TGTGCCAGTAGTCCTAGAACTAGCCCCACCGGGGAGCTATTTTTT
CDR3aa: CASSPRTSPTGELFF

v_gene: TRBV9
d_gene: NA
abundance: NA
j_gene: TRBJ2-2
CDR3nt: TGTGCCAGCAGCGTTTCTAGCGCACCGAACACCGGGGAGCTGTTTTTT
CDR3aa: CASSVSSAPNTGELFF

v_gene: TRBV5-4
d_gene: NA
abundance: NA
j_gene: TRBJ1-2
CDR3nt: TGTGCCAGCAGCATCGGGGTTCCCGTCGGCTACACCTTC
CDR3aa: CASSIGVPVGYTF

v_gene: TRBV6-5
d_gene: NA
abundance: NA
j_gene: TRBJ2-3
CDR3nt: TGTGCCAGCAGGAGGCAGGGGACAGATACGCAGTATTTT
CDR3aa: CASRRQGTDTQYF

v_gene: TRBV6-5
d_gene: NA
abundance: NA
j_gene: TRBJ1-4
CDR3nt: TGTGCCAGCAGTTATACTCTCGGAGGAGAACTGTTTTTT
CDR3aa: CASSYTLGGELFF

v_gene: TRBV19
d_gene: TRBD1
abundance: NA
j_gene: TRBJ1-5
CDR3nt: TGTGCCAGTAGTCCCACCTCCGGGACAGAGATCAATCAGCCCCAGCATTTT
CDR3aa: CASSPTSGTEINQPQHF

v_gene: TRBV7-2
d_gene: NA
abundance: NA
j_gene: TRBJ1-6
CDR3nt: TGTGCCAGCAGCTTGGAGGGGATTAATTCACCCCTCCACTTT
CDR3aa: CASSLEGINSPLHF

v_gene: TRBV5-1
d_gene: TRBD1
abundance: once
j_gene: TRBJ1-1
CDR3nt: TGCGCCAGCAGCACCCGGGACAGTACTGAAGCTTTCTTT
CDR3aa: CASSTRDSTEAFF

v_gene: TRBV7-6
d_gene: TRBD1
abundance: NA
j_gene: TRBJ1-1
CDR3nt: TGTGCCAGCAGCCCGAAAACAGGGGATCGGGGCACTGAAGCTTTCTTT
CDR3aa: CASSPKTGDRGTEAFF